This passage covers 31 T cell receptor beta chains from one sample sequenced in a study of human T cells and chemical hapten exposure. The time point: pre-sensitization, week 0. Treatment denoted: therapeutic diphenylcyclopropenone sensitization with weekly scalp DPC. TCRdb reprocessed the RACE reads with MiXCR, giving one entry per CDR3 protein. Found here are fewer than 65,000 distinct CDR3 sequences, 9.4% of them singletons; the top ten hold around 14%. The material sequenced was whole blood, taken in connection with sensitization to the hapten diphenylcyclopropenone (DPC). Receptors originate from a woman in her 40s with alopecia areata. Some clones in this sample may be carry-over from other donors' samples.

This clonotype was detected ten times or more. The rearrangement uses TRBV9 and TRBJ2-5; TRBD1 matches at 7 bases. This CDR3 region has 16 residues. Germline V gives CDR1 SGDLS, CDR2 YYNGEE. The J segment lost 0 bases and the V segment lost 3 bases, leaving 8 bases of the junction unmatched. Here the CDR3 reads CASSETTGANQETQYF. DNA of the CDR3: TGTGCCAGCAGCGAAACAACAGGGGCGAACCAAGAGACCCAGTACTTC.

This clonotype was detected many times. The chain uses TRBV3-1 and TRBJ1-6; TRBD1 agrees at 9 bases. CDR1 is LGHDT, CDR2 YNNKEL, per germline (reference sequence). The CDR3 length is 15 residues. V lost 8 bases, J lost 5 bases, and 7 bases stayed unmatched. CDR3 nucleotides: TGTGCCAGCCAGAACAGGGGGCGGGATAATTCACCCCTCCACTTT. Residues: CASQNRGRDNSPLHF.

This clonotype was counted only a few times. V and J are TRBV6-1 and TRBJ1-1; D is perhaps TRBD1 (5 bases). V was cut by 7 bases and J by 2 bases, with 14 bases left in between. The CDR3 length is 14 residues. Germline lookup yields CDR1 MNHNS and CDR2 SASEGT. The CDR3 spells CASIAQGGNTEAFF. The CDR3 nucleotides read TGTGCCAGCATCGCCCAGGGAGGTAACACTGAAGCTTTCTTT.

The chain couples TRBV7-3 to TRBJ2-3; 7 bases agree with TRBD2. The CDR3 extends over 14 amino acids. The J segment lost 3 bases and the V segment lost 5 bases, leaving 5 bases of the junction unmatched. Per germline, CDR1 SGHTA and CDR2 FQGTGA. CDR3 protein: CASSRSGATDTQYF. Here the CDR3 DNA reads TGTGCCAGCAGCCGGAGCGGGGCTACAGATACGCAGTATTTT.

This clonotype appeared a few times. The DNA for the CDR3 is TGTGCCAGCAGCCGCCTCAAGAAGAACACCGGGGAGCTGTTTTTT. Its protein is CASSRLKKNTGELFF. The J gene is TRBJ2-2, the V gene TRBV7-2, with D uncertain. V lost 5 bases to trimming and J lost 1 base, with 11 bases between them. Looked up from germline, CDR1 is SGHTA and CDR2 is FQGNSA. The CDR3 contains 15 residues.

V usage is TRBV2 and J usage is TRBJ2-5; possibly TRBD1 or TRBD2 for D (6 bases each). The length of the CDR3 is 14 residues. V lost 4 bases and J lost 5, with 14 bases in between. The germline CDR1 and CDR2 sequences are SNHLY and FYNNEI. CDR3 in amino acids: CASSATEGGETQYF. In DNA form, the CDR3 reads TGTGCCAGCAGTGCAACGGAGGGGGGCGAGACCCAGTACTTC.

This clonotype turned up a few times. J is TRBJ1-1 and V is TRBV6-2 or TRBV6-3; no clear D. V was clipped by 0 bases and J by 4 bases, with 12 bases between them. The CDR3 is 15 amino acids. CDR1 and CDR2 from the germline V gene are MNHEY and SVGEGT. The CDR3: CASSYSPDWGTEAFF. The CDR3 DNA reads as TGTGCCAGCAGTTACTCGCCCGATTGGGGCACTGAAGCTTTCTTT.

This clonotype occurred many times. The chain couples TRBV7-2 to TRBJ1-1; unclear D gene. The CDR3 loop spans 14 amino acids. Germline assignment: CDR1 SGHTA and CDR2 FQGNSA. Trimming removed 4 bases at V and 1 base at J, with 10 bases between. The CDR3 DNA follows: TGTGCCAGCAGCTGGGGTATACAGAACACTGAAGCTTTCTTT. Its translation is CASSWGIQNTEAFF.

This clonotype was counted ten times or more. The V call is TRBV7-9, the J call TRBJ1-2; a possible D gene is TRBD1 (5 bases). V was clipped by 2 bases and J by 4 bases, with 17 bases between them. The germline CDR1 and CDR2 sequences are SEHNR and FQNEAQ (reference sequence). The CDR3 extends over 16 amino acids. CDR3 bases: TGTGCCAGCAGCTTACCGACAGCCGGCCCTTTCTATGGCTACACCTTC. It yields the protein CASSLPTAGPFYGYTF.

In this sample, this clonotype turned up many times. The J gene is TRBJ1-5, the V gene TRBV4-3; D remains unclear. Germline CDR1 and CDR2: LGHNA and YSLEER. The CDR3 has 15 residues. Trimming left V 0 bases short and J 0 bases short, with 6 bases between. CDR3 sequence (DNA): TGCGCCAGCAGCCAAGAATGGGGTAGCAATCAGCCCCAGCATTTT. Residues: CASSQEWGSNQPQHF.

This clonotype occurred a few times. The chain uses TRBV9 and TRBJ1-2; D is uncertain. Per germline, CDR1 SGDLS and CDR2 YYNGEE. The CDR3 totals 15 residues. Trimming removed 0 bases from V and 6 bases from J, with 15 bases in between. CDR3 loop: CASSVEMSRPDGYTF. CDR3 bases: TGTGCCAGCAGCGTAGAAATGTCTCGACCGGATGGCTACACCTTC.

This chain connects TRBV6-1 to TRBJ2-1, with D unclear. Germline loops: CDR1 MNHNS, CDR2 SASEGT. The CDR3 is 14 residues long. The V gene lost 0 bases and the J gene lost 9 bases, with 12 bases spanning the gap. The CDR3 here is CASSEAWGTFEQFF. As DNA, the CDR3 is TGTGCCAGCAGTGAAGCGTGGGGAACGTTTGAGCAGTTCTTC.

Many counts were recorded for this clonotype. The rearrangement uses TRBV7-9 and TRBJ2-5, with D possibly being TRBD2 (6 bases). V was shortened by 5 bases and J by 3 bases, with 10 bases between the two germline ends. The CDR3 covers 13 residues. Looked up from germline, CDR1 is SEHNR and CDR2 is FQNEAQ (reference sequence). The CDR3 DNA sequence: TGTGCCAGCAGCCGACTAGATGAAGAGACCCAGTACTTC. Residues: CASSRLDEETQYF.

This clonotype was counted many times. This chain links TRBV7-2 with TRBJ2-2, with D possibly TRBD2 on 6 matching bases. Looked up from germline, CDR1 is SGHTA and CDR2 is FQGNSA. V lost 4 bases to trimming and J lost 4 bases, with 7 bases between them. There are 13 residues in the CDR3. Written as DNA, the CDR3 is TGTGCCAGCAGCTCGACTAGCACCGGGGAGCTGTTTTTT. This sequence encodes CASSSTSTGELFF. Complete variable domain (other parts from reference TRBV7-2 and TRBJ2-2): GAGVSQSPSNKVTEKGKDVELRCDPISGHTALYWYRQSLGQGLEFLIYFQGNSAPDKSGLPSDRFSAERTGGSVSTLTIQRTQQEDSAVYLCASSSTSTGELFFGEGSRLTVL.

The rearrangement links TRBV20-1 to TRBJ1-1; TRBD1 is a possible D gene (5 bases). The germline gives CDR1 DFQATT, CDR2 SNEGSKA (reference sequence). V was trimmed by 6 bases and J by 1 base, leaving 12 bases between them. The CDR3 totals 13 residues. The CDR3 region has the DNA TGCAGTGCAGGGGACTGGGAGAACACTGAAGCTTTCTTT. Its protein product is CSAGDWENTEAFF.

This clonotype was seen at least ten times. The genes are TRBV6-2 or TRBV6-3 and TRBJ1-1; no reliable D call. Trimming shortened V by 3 bases and J by 7 bases, and 6 bases separated the two germline ends. The CDR3 is 11 amino acids. CDR1 is MNHEY, CDR2 SVGEGT, per germline. The CDR3 nucleotides are TGTGCCAGCAGTTATTCGGTTGAAGCTTTCTTT. This translates into CASSYSVEAFF.

This clonotype came up many times. The germline gene is not matched at one end of the junction; a read error may be the cause. The chain employs TRBV7-8 and TRBJ2-3, with 7 positions matching TRBD2. Per the germline V gene, CDR1 is SGHVS and CDR2 is FQNEAQ. This CDR3 comprises 18 residues. CDR3 residues: CASSLAPQGFRGVDTQYF. CDR3 DNA sequence: TGTGCCAGCAGCCTAGCCCCCCAGGGCTTTCGGGGGGTAGATACGCAGTATTTT.

This chain connects TRBV30 to TRBJ2-1; 7 bases match TRBD2. The CDR3 runs to 14 residues. V was pared by 5 bases and J by 7 bases, with 11 bases of the junction left unmatched. CDR1 GTSNPN and CDR2 SVGIG come from the germline V gene (reference sequence). The CDR3 is CAWDFTGGKNEQFF. The CDR3 nucleotides read TGTGCCTGGGACTTTACGGGGGGAAAGAATGAGCAGTTCTTC.

The chain joins TRBV7-3 to TRBJ2-5; 8 bases fit TRBD2. Germline V CDR1 and CDR2: SGHTA, FQGTGA. The CDR3 contains 15 residues. V lost 3 bases to trimming and J lost 2 bases; unmatched junction nucleotides: 5. CDR3 sequence reads: CASSLNSGEQETQYF. CDR3 DNA: TGTGCCAGCAGCTTGAATAGCGGGGAACAAGAGACCCAGTACTTC.

This clonotype was seen ten or more times. This rearrangement joins TRBV11-3 to TRBJ2-3; D perhaps matches TRBD2 (5 bases). The CDR3 covers 16 residues. From germline, CDR1 is SGHNT and CDR2 YENEEA. Trimming left V 1 base short and J 3 bases short, with 14 bases between. CDR3 nucleotide sequence: TGTGCCAGCAGCTTAGGAGCGAGCGGAGAAACAGATACGCAGTATTTT. As protein: CASSLGASGETDTQYF.

The chain combines TRBV11-2 with TRBJ1-1, with D unresolved. The CDR3 spans 12 residues. V lost 4 bases and J lost 8, with 11 bases in between. In germline, CDR1 is SGHAT, CDR2 FQNNGV. CDR3 sequence: CASSSPGPEAFF. Here the CDR3 DNA reads TGTGCCAGCAGCTCCCCGGGCCCCGAAGCTTTCTTT. Combining the CDR3 with reference TRBV11-2 and TRBJ1-1 gives the whole variable domain EAGVAQSPRYKIIEKRQSVAFWCNPISGHATLYWYQQILGQGPKLLIQFQNNGVVDDSQLPKDRFSAERLKGVDSTLKIQPAKLEDSAVYLCASSSPGPEAFFGQGTRLTVV.

This clonotype was picked up a small number of times. The chain uses TRBV7-8 and TRBJ2-5; D might be TRBD1 or TRBD2, each matching 5 bases. The CDR3 runs 16 residues. CDR1 SGHVS and CDR2 FQNEAQ come from the germline V gene. Trimming pared 7 bases from V and 4 bases from J, leaving 22 bases between. The CDR3 here is CASTEIPGPTLETQYF. As DNA, the CDR3 is TGTGCCAGCACCGAGATTCCGGGACCTACTCTAGAGACCCAGTACTTC.

The chain has TRBV6-2 or TRBV6-3 and TRBJ2-3, with 8 bases fitting TRBD2. The V gene end was trimmed by 6 bases and the J gene end by 1 base; junction bases not matched to a gene: 12. From germline, CDR1 is MNHEY and CDR2 SVGEGT. CDR3 length: 17 amino acids. CDR3 protein: CASSPGLGSSGTDTQYF. In DNA, the CDR3 is TGTGCCAGCAGCCCGGGACTAGGCTCCTCTGGCACAGATACGCAGTATTTT.

This clonotype was seen a handful of times. The chain joins TRBV7-9 to TRBJ2-5; no definite D call. This CDR3 has 16 residues. The V gene lost 5 bases and the J gene lost 4 bases, with 20 bases spanning the gap. Germline loops: CDR1 SEHNR, CDR2 FQNEAQ (reference sequence). This CDR3 reads CASSLRLDPEGETQYF. The CDR3 region has the DNA TGTGCCAGCAGCCTCCGACTGGATCCTGAAGGAGAGACCCAGTACTTC.

This clonotype turned up a few times. The chain carries TRBV29-1 and TRBJ2-2; 7 positions agree with TRBD1. The CDR3 loop spans 14 amino acids. The V and J ends lost 4 bases and 3 bases, in that order; junction bases with no gene match: 5. Germline CDR1 is SQVTM and CDR2 is ANQGSEA. The CDR3 DNA reads TGCAGCGTTGCTGGGCAGGGGGACACCGGGGAGCTGTTTTTT. As protein: CSVAGQGDTGELFF.

In this sample, this clonotype turned up many times. The chain recombines TRBV15 with TRBJ2-2; D is unclear. Trimming pared 8 bases from V and 3 bases from J, leaving 4 bases between. The germline CDR1 and CDR2 sequences are LNHNV and YYDKDF (reference sequence). CDR3 length: 11 amino acids. The CDR3 sequence: CATRDTGELFF. The CDR3 DNA reads as TGTGCCACCCGAGACACCGGGGAGCTGTTTTTT.

This clonotype was found many times. The CDR3 spells CASKRSGSGDYGYTF. The CDR3 DNA sequence: TGCGCCAGCAAGAGATCAGGGTCGGGTGATTATGGCTACACCTTC. The V gene is TRBV5-1, the J gene TRBJ1-2; a weak D match, TRBD1 (5 bases). V shed 6 bases and J shed 5 bases, with 20 bases lying between them. CDR1 and CDR2 from the germline V gene are SGHRS and YFSETQ. The CDR3 contains 15 residues.

The table lists this clonotype with many counts. The chain recombines TRBV29-1 with TRBJ1-2, with TRBD1 as a possible D gene (6 bases). The CDR3 length is 12 residues. Trimming pared 4 bases from V and 8 bases from J, leaving 14 bases between. Germline-derived CDR1 and CDR2 are SQVTM and ANQGSEA. DNA of the CDR3: TGCAGCGTTGTAGAGGGGGTCGAAGGCTACACCTTC. Its protein product is CSVVEGVEGYTF.

There are a few counts of this clonotype. V usage is TRBV5-4 and J usage is TRBJ2-7; D is tentatively TRBD1 or TRBD2 (5 bases each). Germline values: CDR1 SGHNT, CDR2 YYREEE (reference sequence). Trimming took 0 bases from V and 3 from J, leaving 7 bases between them. The CDR3 is 13 residues long. In DNA form, the CDR3 reads TGTGCCAGCAGCTTGGGGGGGTACTACGAGCAGTACTTC. Translated, it gives CASSLGGYYEQYF. The entire variable domain, with the rest obtained from reference TRBV5-4 and TRBJ2-7, is as follows: ETGVTQSPTHLIKTRGQQVTLRCSSQSGHNTVSWYQQALGQGPQFIFQYYREEENGRGNFPPRFSGLQFPNYSSELNVNALELDDSALYLCASSLGGYYEQYFGPGTRLTVT.

This clonotype was observed many times. This rearrangement joins TRBV12-3 or TRBV12-4 to TRBJ2-1; 14 bases fit TRBD2. The trim removed 4 bases at V and 3 bases at J, leaving 8 bases unmatched. The CDR3 spans 18 residues. CDR3 in amino acids: CASSSSGLAGVYYNEQFF. The DNA for the CDR3 is TGTGCCAGCAGTTCATCGGGACTAGCGGGGGTTTACTACAATGAGCAGTTCTTC.

The chain uses TRBV28 and TRBJ1-1; D is undetermined. V was trimmed by 1 base and J by 4 bases, leaving 4 bases between them. Per germline, CDR1 MDHEN and CDR2 SYDVKM. The CDR3 is 12 amino acids. Here the CDR3 reads CASSLSATEAFF. CDR3 sequence (DNA): TGTGCCAGCAGTTTATCGGCCACTGAAGCTTTCTTT.